This T cell receptor beta chain appears in the sequencing data of a study of CD8 T cells in Susac syndrome. Healthy donors, matched for age and sex, constituted the control group. TEMRA cells were enriched by FACS, and CD4+ and CD8+ T cells were negatively isolated. The CDR3 runs 12 residues. Trimming took 7 bases from V and 8 from J, leaving 17 bases between them. The germline V gene encodes CDR1 SQVTM and CDR2 ANQGSEA. Random hexamers served to reverse transcribe about 0.5 to 1 ug RNA. The TCR beta CDR3 was amplified by immunoSEQ multiplex PCR across 54 Vbeta, 13 Jbeta. Each CDR3 protein gets one entry after TCRdb re-called the immunoSEQ multiplex PCR reads with MiXCR. This sample has roughly 200,000 distinct CDR3 sequences, with 95% found just once.

The rearrangement links TRBV29-1 to TRBJ1-2; D gene ambiguous. The sequencing input was CD4+ T cells from PBMCs. This TCR was sampled from a human donor in good health. The CDR3 region has the DNA TGCAGCGCCGCACGGACGGGTCTGGGCTACACCTTC. Its protein is CSAARTGLGYTF.